Listed below are T cell receptor beta chains from one sample, sequenced in a study of T cell responses to AZD1222 COVID-19 vaccine. TCRdb's table, derived via immunoSEQ multiplex PCR, lists solely in-frame clones and lacks some. The sample has under 300,000 clones, approximately 93% seen once. Source: peripheral blood, taken on day 0 of AZD1222 vaccination. The receptors were sampled from an adult in good health. The conserved cysteine and the conserved F or W are not part of the CDR3 here. D genes are given only for firm matches.

>TRBD2|TRBJ2-2|TRBV7-3
ASSTGVAGVTGELF
>TRBD2|TRBJ2-2|TRBV7-8
ASSLAAGGPSGELF
>-|TRBJ2-2|TRBV20-1
SASAGTPDTGELF
>TRBD1|TRBJ2-1|TRBV4-1
ASSQQGQGGNEQF
>-|TRBJ2-5|TRBV7-8
ASSLPPQETQY
>-|TRBJ1-2|TRBV6-5
ASSLDRNYGYT
>-|TRBJ1-5|TRBV6-6
ASSYGTYQPQH
>-|TRBJ1-4|TRBV19
ASNDAGRREKLF
>-|TRBJ2-7|TRBV11-3
ASSLAPGPSYEQY
>TRBD2|TRBJ2-7|TRBV3-1/TRBV3-2
AVAGATSYEQY
>TRBD2|TRBJ2-1|TRBV18
ASSPPSGRKDEQF